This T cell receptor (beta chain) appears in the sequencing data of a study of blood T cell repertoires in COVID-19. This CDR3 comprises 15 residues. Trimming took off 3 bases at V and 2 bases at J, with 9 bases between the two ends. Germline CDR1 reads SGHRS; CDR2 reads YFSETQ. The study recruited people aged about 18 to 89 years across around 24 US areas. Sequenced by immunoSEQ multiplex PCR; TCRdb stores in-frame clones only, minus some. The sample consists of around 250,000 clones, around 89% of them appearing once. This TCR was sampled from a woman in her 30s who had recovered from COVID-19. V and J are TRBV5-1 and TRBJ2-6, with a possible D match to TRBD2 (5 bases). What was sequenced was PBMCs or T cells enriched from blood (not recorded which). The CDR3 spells CASSYERAGANVLTF. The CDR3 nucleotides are TGCGCCAGCAGCTATGAGAGGGCTGGGGCCAACGTCCTGACTTTC.